The 21 T cell receptor beta chains given below trace back to one sample, sequenced in a study of response to subunit inactivated influenza vaccine. MiXCR, applied by TCRdb to the RT-PCR reads, yields one record per CDR3 protein. The sample has about 570,000 distinct CDR3 sequences, approximately 11% seen once. This sample also appeared in a second study, on T cells expressing NK-cell markers. That work contributes: Researchers built TCR beta cDNA using 5'RACE template switching with UMIs.

The sample consisted of PBMCs from blood, taken on the day of vaccination. The source is a man in his fifties who received an inactivated influenza vaccine.

This clonotype was detected a few times. The V call is TRBV5-6, the J call TRBJ1-1, with D possibly TRBD1 on 6 matching bases. V was pared by 4 bases and J by 4 bases, with 11 bases between. Germline V gene sequence: CDR1 SGHDT, CDR2 YYEEEE. CDR3 length: 13 residues. The CDR3 nucleotides read TGTGCCAGCAGCGAGGGGGTGGGCACTGAAGCTTTCTTT. Protein product: CASSEGVGTEAFF.

This chain uses TRBV29-1 with TRBJ2-5, with 7 nucleotides matching TRBD1. CDR1 and CDR2 from the germline V gene are SQVTM and ANQGSEA. V shed 5 bases, J shed 4 bases, and the junction held 4 bases outside the gene matches. The CDR3 sequence is 12 residues long. The CDR3, as DNA: TGCAGCGTTACAGGGGCCCGAGAGACCCAGTACTTC. As protein: CSVTGARETQYF. Full variable domain (missing parts from reference TRBV29-1 and TRBJ2-5): SAVISQKPSRDICQRGTSLTIQCQVDSQVTMMFWYRQQPGQSLTLIATANQGSEATYESGFVIDKFPISRPNLTFSTLTVSNMSPEDSSIYLCSVTGARETQYFGPGTRLLVL.

This chain joins TRBV5-1 and TRBJ2-5, with 8 bases aligning to TRBD1. The V and J ends lost 4 bases and 0 bases, in that order; junction bases with no gene match: 8. Germline V gives CDR1 SGHRS, CDR2 YFSETQ. This CDR3 is 16 amino acids long. The CDR3 here is CASSLGQGRYQETQYF. In nucleotides, the CDR3 is TGCGCCAGCAGCCTCGGACAGGGAAGGTACCAAGAGACCCAGTACTTC.

This sequence joins TRBV6-1 and TRBJ2-2; TRBD2 agrees at 9 bases. The V gene's germline CDR1 is MNHNS and CDR2 SASEGT. The CDR3 is 15 amino acids. Unmatched junction bases numbered 2, after V lost 6 bases and J lost 0 bases. CDR3 coding DNA: TGTGCCAGCAGGCCTAGCGGGACGAACACCGGGGAGCTGTTTTTT. Translation gives CASRPSGTNTGELFF.

V usage is TRBV6-1 and J usage is TRBJ2-1, with 12 bases matching TRBD1. V was pared by 3 bases and J by 8 bases, with 14 bases of the junction left unmatched. Germline CDR1 MNHNS, CDR2 SASEGT. The CDR3 loop spans 18 amino acids. The CDR3: CASSDPRDRGPLGYEQFF. DNA of the CDR3: TGTGCCAGCAGTGATCCCCGGGACAGGGGGCCTCTAGGATATGAGCAGTTCTTC.

The chain combines TRBV20-1 with TRBJ1-5; the D is unclear. Germline CDR1 DFQATT, CDR2 SNEGSKA (reference sequence). The germline V and J ends were trimmed by 0 bases and 5 bases, with 14 bases remaining between them. The CDR3 has 15 residues. The CDR3 here is CSARDQWERDQPQHF. The CDR3 nucleotides read TGCAGTGCTAGAGATCAGTGGGAGAGGGATCAGCCCCAGCATTTT.

This clonotype was seen many times. The chain employs TRBV5-1 and TRBJ2-6; D is unclear. The CDR3 extends over 15 amino acids. The germline V gene encodes CDR1 SGHRS and CDR2 YFSETQ. V was clipped by 1 base and J by 0 bases, with 5 bases between them. CDR3 protein: CASSLSGSGANVLTF. In nucleotides, the CDR3 is TGCGCCAGCAGCTTGTCAGGCTCTGGGGCCAACGTCCTGACTTTC.

CDR3 amino acids: CASSLVGGIFYEQYF. As DNA, the CDR3 is TGTGCCAGCAGCTTAGTAGGCGGGATCTTCTACGAGCAGTACTTC. The chain couples TRBV7-2 to TRBJ2-7; TRBD2 might be the D (6 bases). This CDR3 has 15 amino acids. V lost 1 base and J 3 bases, leaving 13 bases between the germline ends. Germline assignment: CDR1 SGHTA and CDR2 FQGNSA.

There are a few counts of this clonotype. This sequence joins TRBV19 and TRBJ2-2; D is uncertain. From germline, CDR1 is LNHDA and CDR2 SQIVND (reference sequence). The V end was cut by 5 bases, the J end by 7 bases, with 11 bases between. The CDR3 extends over 13 amino acids. This chain's CDR3 is CASSPTQVGELFF. In DNA form, the CDR3 reads TGTGCCAGTAGTCCCACGCAGGTCGGGGAGCTGTTTTTT.

The chain joins TRBV12-3 or TRBV12-4 to TRBJ1-1, with D perhaps TRBD1 (5 bases). This CDR3 spans 13 amino acids. The V end lost 4 bases, the J end lost 7 bases, and 13 bases lay between the germline ends. CDR3 in DNA: TGTGCCAGCAGTTCATTCCGGGACGGTGAAGCTTTCTTT. Amino acid sequence: CASSSFRDGEAFF.

V is TRBV6-1 and J is TRBJ1-4; 7 bases align to TRBD1. This CDR3 region has 15 residues. After removal of 3 bases from V and 6 bases from J, the junction contained 7 bases not matched to a gene. In germline, CDR1 is MNHNS, CDR2 SASEGT. In nucleotides, the CDR3 is TGTGCCAGCAGTGACCGACAGGGACGTTATGAAAAACTGTTTTTT. This codes for CASSDRQGRYEKLFF.

In its sample, this clonotype was seen a few times. The chain recombines TRBV5-6 with TRBJ2-2; D is uncertain. CDR3 length: 13 amino acids. Germline lookup yields CDR1 SGHDT and CDR2 YYEEEE. V lost 2 bases and J lost 6, with 8 bases in between. CDR3: CASSFGVAGELFF. As DNA, the CDR3 is TGTGCCAGCAGCTTTGGTGTCGCCGGGGAGCTGTTTTTT.

This sequence joins TRBV24-1 and TRBJ2-5; the match to TRBD1 covers 7 bases. In germline, CDR1 is KGHDR, CDR2 SFDVKD. CDR3 length: 14 amino acids. J lost 5 bases, V lost 6 bases, and 8 bases had no gene match. CDR3 in amino acids: CATSQPGGQETQYF. As DNA, the CDR3 is TGTGCCACCAGTCAACCAGGGGGTCAGGAGACCCAGTACTTC.

This chain uses TRBV6-5 with TRBJ2-3; no definite D call. Germline-derived CDR1 and CDR2 are MNHEY and SVGAGI. This CDR3 comprises 11 residues. V dropped 10 bases and J dropped 5 bases, with 10 bases sitting between them. The CDR3 nucleotides read TGTGCCACCAGAGATGTAGATACGCAGTATTTT. This sequence encodes CATRDVDTQYF.

The chain uses TRBV5-5 and TRBJ1-4; D might be TRBD1 (6 bases). CDR1 is SGHKS, CDR2 YYEKEE, per germline (reference sequence). V was clipped by 4 bases and J by 7 bases, with 17 bases between them. The CDR3 has 15 residues. Here the CDR3 DNA reads TGTGCCAGCAGCCCAGAACAGGCCAGGGGTGAAAAACTGTTTTTT. This sequence encodes CASSPEQARGEKLFF.

This clonotype has just a few counts. The rearrangement joins TRBV7-2 to TRBJ2-1; no clear D gene. Trimming left V 0 bases short and J 1 base short, with 7 bases between. The germline gives CDR1 SGHTA, CDR2 FQGNSA. The CDR3 covers 15 residues. The CDR3 loop reads CASSLAGWSYNEQFF. Here the CDR3 DNA reads TGTGCCAGCAGCTTAGCGGGATGGTCCTACAATGAGCAGTTCTTC.

Concerning this clonotype: This may be a read error: a much more frequent sequence differs by one nucleotide. The chain joins TRBV6-2 or TRBV6-3 to TRBJ2-2, with 10 bases that match TRBD1. The length of the CDR3 is 16 residues. Per germline, CDR1 MNHEY and CDR2 SVGEGT. The CDR3 sequence: CASSYPGQGNTGGLFF. As DNA, the CDR3 is TGTGCCAGCAGTTATCCGGGACAGGGGAATACCGGGGGGCTGTTTTTT.

In this sample, this clonotype turned up many times. The V and J genes are TRBV2 and TRBJ2-7, with 10 bases lining up with TRBD2. The CDR3 extends over 17 amino acids. CDR1 and CDR2 (germline): SNHLY, FYNNEI. The ends lost 7 bases at V and 6 bases at J; junction bases unmatched: 18. The CDR3 protein is CASKDYKAGGPLAEQYF. The CDR3 DNA reads TGTGCCAGCAAGGACTACAAAGCGGGAGGGCCACTCGCCGAGCAGTACTTC.

This clonotype was seen more than once but under ten times. The rearrangement links TRBV7-2 to TRBJ2-7; TRBD2 matches 11 bases. V lost 5 bases, J lost 7 bases, and 13 bases stayed unmatched. CDR1 is SGHTA, CDR2 FQGNSA, per germline. The CDR3 sequence is 16 residues long. Here the CDR3 DNA reads TGTGCCAGCAGCCCTAATAGCGGGAGGGCCTTGGGGGAGCAGTACTTC. As protein: CASSPNSGRALGEQYF.

The DNA of the CDR3 is TGTGCCAGCAGCCTTGGTGGCGACTCTGGGGCCAACGTCCTGACTTTC. It codes for CASSLGGDSGANVLTF. This chain links TRBV7-2 with TRBJ2-6; D unclear. The germline V and J ends were trimmed by 5 bases and 0 bases, with 11 bases remaining between them. CDR1 is SGHTA, CDR2 FQGNSA, per germline. The CDR3 spans 16 residues.

This rearrangement joins TRBV6-1 to TRBJ2-5, with D possibly TRBD1 on 6 matching bases. V shed 5 bases and J shed 6 bases, with 16 bases lying between them. Germline-derived CDR1 and CDR2 are MNHNS and SASEGT. The CDR3 runs 14 residues. CDR3: CASSKQGERKTQYF. The CDR3 nucleotides are TGTGCCAGCAGTAAACAGGGAGAGAGAAAGACCCAGTACTTC.